This T cell receptor beta chain was documented in a study of T-cell memory formation after mild COVID-19. Study-wide points: From day 15 to 85, contracting clones were balanced between CD4 and CD8, whereas later expanders leaned toward CD4+.

This clonotype was picked up one time. What it recognizes is unknown. The CDR3 is 15 residues long. Germline values: CDR1 SGDLS, CDR2 YYNGEE. V lost 0 bases and J lost 4; bases outside the gene matches: 0. TCRdb recomputed calls from the 5' RACE reads with MiXCR, one row per CDR3 protein. Of over 150,000 distinct CDR3 sequences detected, about 21% appear once; the ten largest clones hold 23%. Sequencing input: PBMCs or a T cell subset sorted from them (not recorded which). The sequence came from an adult woman who had mild COVID-19 (a few samples of this study predate the infection). Cell type and time point are not known. The chain is built from TRBV9 and TRBJ2-5; 13 bases are shared with TRBD2. In DNA, the CDR3 is TGTGCCAGCAGCGTAGGGACTAGCGGGGGAGAGACCCAGTACTTC. The encoded protein is CASSVGTSGGETQYF.